This T cell receptor beta chain was identified in a study of T cells in localized non-small cell lung cancer. Repertoires were generated with immunoSEQ multiplex PCR, while TCRdb's copy carries only in-frame clones and drops some. The data show about 920 clones, approximately 25% seen once. In its sample, this clone is medium-sized (0.01 to 0.1%). As yet, its antigen is unknown. CDR3 length: 15 residues. V was clipped by 5 bases and J by 1 base; unmatched bases: 5. Germline loops: CDR1 SGDLS, CDR2 YYNGEE. Study observations and caveats: The study linked higher blood T cell density to longer overall survival. Only one tumor region went through sequencing, so heterogeneity may still be there. There was higher T cell clonality in uninvolved adjacent lung than in tumor, and it was highest there.

Lacking atypia, the adjacent lung had been sampled at least 2 cm away from the tumor margin. This clonotype was sampled from a man between 40 and 70 years old with stage I squamous cell lung carcinoma. This chain connects TRBV9 to TRBJ2-3; the match to TRBD2 covers 9 bases. Sequencing used normal lung tissue next to the tumor, obtained before any cancer treatment. CDR3 region: CASSELAGGTDTQYF. DNA of the CDR3: TGTGCCAGCAGTGAACTAGCGGGTGGCACAGATACGCAGTATTTT.